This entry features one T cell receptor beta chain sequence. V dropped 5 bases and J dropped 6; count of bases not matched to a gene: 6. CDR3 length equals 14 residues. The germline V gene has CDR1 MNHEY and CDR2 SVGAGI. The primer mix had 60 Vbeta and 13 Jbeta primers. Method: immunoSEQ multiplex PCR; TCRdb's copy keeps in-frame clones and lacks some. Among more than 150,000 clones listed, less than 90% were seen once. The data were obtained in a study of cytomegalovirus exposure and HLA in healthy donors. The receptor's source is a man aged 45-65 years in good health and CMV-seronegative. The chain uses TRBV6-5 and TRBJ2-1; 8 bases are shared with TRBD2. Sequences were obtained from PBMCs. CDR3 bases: TGTGCCAGCAGTCTCGGGAGGGCCGCCAATGAGCAGTTCTTC. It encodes CASSLGRAANEQFF.